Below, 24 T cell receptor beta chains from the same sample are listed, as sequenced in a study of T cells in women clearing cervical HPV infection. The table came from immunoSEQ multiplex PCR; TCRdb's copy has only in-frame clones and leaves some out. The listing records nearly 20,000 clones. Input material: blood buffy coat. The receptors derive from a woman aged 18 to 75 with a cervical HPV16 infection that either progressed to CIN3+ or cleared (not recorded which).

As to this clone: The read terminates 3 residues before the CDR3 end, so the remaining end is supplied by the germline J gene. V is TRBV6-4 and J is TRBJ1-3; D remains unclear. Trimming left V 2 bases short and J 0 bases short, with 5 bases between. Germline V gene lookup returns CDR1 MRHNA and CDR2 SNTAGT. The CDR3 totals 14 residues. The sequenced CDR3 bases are TGTGCCAGCAGTGACCCGGGCTCTGGAAACACC. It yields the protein CASSDPGSGNT. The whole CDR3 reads CASSDPGSGNTIYF.

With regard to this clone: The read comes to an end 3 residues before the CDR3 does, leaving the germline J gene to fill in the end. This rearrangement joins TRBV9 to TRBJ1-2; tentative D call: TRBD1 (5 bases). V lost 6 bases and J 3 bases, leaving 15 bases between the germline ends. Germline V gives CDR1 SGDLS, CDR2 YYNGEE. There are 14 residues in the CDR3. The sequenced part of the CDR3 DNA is TGTGCCAGCACCCGGGGGGGTTCTCACTATGGC. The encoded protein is CASTRGGSHYG. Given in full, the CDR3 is CASTRGGSHYGYTF.

CDR3 sequence reads: CSATGTDFQPQHF. The CDR3 bases that were read are TGCAGTGCTACCGGGACAGACTTCCAGCCC. The chain links TRBV20-1 to TRBJ1-5; 7 nucleotides match TRBD1. The read falls 3 residues short of the CDR3 end, and the missing part is taken from the germline J gene. Germline assignment: CDR1 DFQATT and CDR2 SNEGSKA (reference sequence). The CDR3 sequence is 13 residues long. V lost 4 bases to trimming and J lost 7 bases; unmatched junction nucleotides: 7.

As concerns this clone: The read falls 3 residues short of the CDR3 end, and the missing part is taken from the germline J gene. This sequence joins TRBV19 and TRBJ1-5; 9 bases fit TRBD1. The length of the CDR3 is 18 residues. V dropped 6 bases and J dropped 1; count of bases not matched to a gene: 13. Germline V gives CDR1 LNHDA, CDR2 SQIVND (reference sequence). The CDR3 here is CASSLTGGRGGSNQPQHF. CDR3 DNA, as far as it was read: TGTGCCAGTAGCCTCACAGGGGGCAGGGGCGGGAGCAATCAGCCC.

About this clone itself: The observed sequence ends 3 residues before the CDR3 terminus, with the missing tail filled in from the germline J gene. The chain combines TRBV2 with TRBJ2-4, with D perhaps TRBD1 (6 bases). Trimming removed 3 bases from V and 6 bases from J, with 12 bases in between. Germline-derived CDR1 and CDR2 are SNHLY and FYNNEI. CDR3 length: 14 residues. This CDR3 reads CASSDTGIGNIQYF. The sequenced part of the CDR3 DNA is TGTGCCAGCAGTGATACAGGGATCGGAAACATT.

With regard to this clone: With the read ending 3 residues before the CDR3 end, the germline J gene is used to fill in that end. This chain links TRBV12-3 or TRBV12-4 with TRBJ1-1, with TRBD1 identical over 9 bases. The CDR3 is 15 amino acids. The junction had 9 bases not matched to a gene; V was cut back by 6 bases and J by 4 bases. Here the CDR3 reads CASSNRGRGRTEAFF. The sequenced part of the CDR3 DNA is TGTGCCAGCAGCAACAGGGGGCGCGGACGCACTGAA.

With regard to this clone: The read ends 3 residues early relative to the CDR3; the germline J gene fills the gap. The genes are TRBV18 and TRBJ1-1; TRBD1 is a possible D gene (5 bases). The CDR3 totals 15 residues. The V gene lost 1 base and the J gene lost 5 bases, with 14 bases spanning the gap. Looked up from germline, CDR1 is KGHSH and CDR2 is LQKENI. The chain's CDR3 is CASSPRSGKGTEAFF. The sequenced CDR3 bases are TGTGCCAGCTCACCACGTTCAGGGAAAGGTACTGAA.

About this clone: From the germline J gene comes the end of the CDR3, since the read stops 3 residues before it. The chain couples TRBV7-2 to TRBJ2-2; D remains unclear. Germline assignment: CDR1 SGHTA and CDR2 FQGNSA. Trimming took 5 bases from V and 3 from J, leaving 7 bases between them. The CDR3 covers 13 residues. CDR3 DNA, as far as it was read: TGTGCCAGCAGCACAAGTCACACCGGGGAG. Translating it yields CASSTSHTGE. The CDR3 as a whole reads CASSTSHTGELFF.

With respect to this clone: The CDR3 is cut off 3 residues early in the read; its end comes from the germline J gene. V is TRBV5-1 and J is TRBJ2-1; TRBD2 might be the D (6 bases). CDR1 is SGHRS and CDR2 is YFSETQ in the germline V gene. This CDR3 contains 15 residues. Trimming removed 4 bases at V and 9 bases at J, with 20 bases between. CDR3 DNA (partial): TGCGCCAGCAGCCCGGGGACTCCCCCGGGGAGTGAG. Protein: CASSPGTPPGSE. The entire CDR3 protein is CASSPGTPPGSEQFF. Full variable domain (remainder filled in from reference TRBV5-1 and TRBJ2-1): KAGVTQTPRYLIKTRGQQVTLSCSPISGHRSVSWYQQTPGQGLQFLFEYFSETQRNKGNFPGRFSGRQFSNSRSEMNVSTLELGDSALYLCASSPGTPPGSEQFFGPGTRLTVL.

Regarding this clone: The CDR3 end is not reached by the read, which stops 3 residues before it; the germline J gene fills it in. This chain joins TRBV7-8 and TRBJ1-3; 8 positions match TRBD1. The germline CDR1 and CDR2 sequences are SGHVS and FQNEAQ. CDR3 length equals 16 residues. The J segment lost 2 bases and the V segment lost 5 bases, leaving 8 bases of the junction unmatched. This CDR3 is CASSRTGNSTGNTIYF. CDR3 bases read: TGTGCCAGCAGCCGGACAGGGAATTCGACTGGAAACACC.

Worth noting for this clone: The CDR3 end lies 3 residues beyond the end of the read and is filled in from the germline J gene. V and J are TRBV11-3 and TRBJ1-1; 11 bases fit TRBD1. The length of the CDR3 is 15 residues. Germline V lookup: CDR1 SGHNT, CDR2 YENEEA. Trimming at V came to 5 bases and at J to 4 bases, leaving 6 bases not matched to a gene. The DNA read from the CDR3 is TGTGCCAGCAGCGCCTCCGGGACAGGGGGCACTGAA. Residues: CASSASGTGGTE. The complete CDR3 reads CASSASGTGGTEAFF.

Incomplete CDR3 DNA: TGCAGTGCTAGAGTTGCAGGAGTAACAGATACG. Protein product: CSARVAGVTDT. The whole CDR3 protein reads CSARVAGVTDTQYF. This sequence joins TRBV20-1 and TRBJ2-3, with D uncertain. The read comes to an end 3 residues before the CDR3 does, leaving the germline J gene to fill in the end. The CDR3 length is 14 residues. CDR1 and CDR2 from the germline V gene are DFQATT and SNEGSKA (reference sequence). The V and J ends lost 1 base and 3 bases respectively, with 11 bases between them.

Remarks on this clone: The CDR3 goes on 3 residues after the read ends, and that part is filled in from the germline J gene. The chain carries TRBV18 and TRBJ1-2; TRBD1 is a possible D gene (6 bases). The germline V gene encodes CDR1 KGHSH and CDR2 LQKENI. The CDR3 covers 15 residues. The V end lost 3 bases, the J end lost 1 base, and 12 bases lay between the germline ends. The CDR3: CASSPAGAGNYGYTF. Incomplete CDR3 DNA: TGTGCCAGCTCACCTGCGGGGGCGGGTAACTATGGC.

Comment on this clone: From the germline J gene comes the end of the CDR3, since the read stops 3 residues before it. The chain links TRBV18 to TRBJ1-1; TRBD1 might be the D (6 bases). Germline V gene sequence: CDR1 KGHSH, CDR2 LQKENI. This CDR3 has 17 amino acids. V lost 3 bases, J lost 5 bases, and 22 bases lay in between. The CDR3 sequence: CASSPRGQDLWETEAFF. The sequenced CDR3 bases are TGTGCCAGCTCACCGCGGGGGCAGGACCTTTGGGAGACTGAA.

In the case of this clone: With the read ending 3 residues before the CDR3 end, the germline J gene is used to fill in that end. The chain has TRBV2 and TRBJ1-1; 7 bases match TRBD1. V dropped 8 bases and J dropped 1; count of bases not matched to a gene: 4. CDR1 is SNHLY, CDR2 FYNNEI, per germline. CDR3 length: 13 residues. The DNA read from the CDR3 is TGTGCCAGCGGGGACAGAAAGAACACTGAA. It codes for CASGDRKNTE. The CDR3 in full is CASGDRKNTEAFF.

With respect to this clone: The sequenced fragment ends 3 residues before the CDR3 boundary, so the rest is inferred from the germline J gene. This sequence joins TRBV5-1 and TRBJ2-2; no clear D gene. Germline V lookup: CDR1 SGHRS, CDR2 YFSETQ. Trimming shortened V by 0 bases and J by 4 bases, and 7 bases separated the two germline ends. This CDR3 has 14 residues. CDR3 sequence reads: CASSLEGFTGELFF. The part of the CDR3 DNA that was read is TGCGCCAGCAGCTTGGAAGGTTTCACCGGGGAG. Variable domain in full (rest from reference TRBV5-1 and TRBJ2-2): KAGVTQTPRYLIKTRGQQVTLSCSPISGHRSVSWYQQTPGQGLQFLFEYFSETQRNKGNFPGRFSGRQFSNSRSEMNVSTLELGDSALYLCASSLEGFTGELFFGEGSRLTVL.

The chain's CDR3 is CASSFRRGNTEAFF. Partial CDR3 DNA: TGTGCCAGCAGCTTCAGGAGGGGGAACACTGAA. This chain joins TRBV7-8 and TRBJ1-1, with D possibly matching TRBD1 (5 bases). The read ends 3 residues before the CDR3 terminus; that terminus is restored from the germline J gene. The CDR3 is 14 residues long. V gave up 3 bases and J gave up 1 base, with 9 bases separating them. The germline V gene encodes CDR1 SGHVS and CDR2 FQNEAQ.

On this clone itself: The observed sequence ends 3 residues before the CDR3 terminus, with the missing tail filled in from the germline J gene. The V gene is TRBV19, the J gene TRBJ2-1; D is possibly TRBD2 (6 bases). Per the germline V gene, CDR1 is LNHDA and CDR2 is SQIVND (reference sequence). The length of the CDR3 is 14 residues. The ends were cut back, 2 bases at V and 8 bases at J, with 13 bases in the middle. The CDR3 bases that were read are TGTGCCAGTAGTATAAACTGGGGGGATCATGAG. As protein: CASSINWGDHE. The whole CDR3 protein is CASSINWGDHEQFF.

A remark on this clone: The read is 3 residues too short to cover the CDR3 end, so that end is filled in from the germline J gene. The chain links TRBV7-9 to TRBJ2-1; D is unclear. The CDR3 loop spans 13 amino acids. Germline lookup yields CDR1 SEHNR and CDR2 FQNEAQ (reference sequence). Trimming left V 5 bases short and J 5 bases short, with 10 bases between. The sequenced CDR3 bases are TGTGCCAGCAGCCCACAGACGCACAATGAG. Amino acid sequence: CASSPQTHNE. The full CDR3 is CASSPQTHNEQFF.

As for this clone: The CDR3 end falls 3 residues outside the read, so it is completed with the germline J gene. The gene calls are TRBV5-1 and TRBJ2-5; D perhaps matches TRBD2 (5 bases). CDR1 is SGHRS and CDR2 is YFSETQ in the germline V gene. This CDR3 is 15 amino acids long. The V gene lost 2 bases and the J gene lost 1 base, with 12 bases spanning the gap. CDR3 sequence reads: CASSFFSGSQETQYF. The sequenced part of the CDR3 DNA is TGCGCCAGCAGCTTCTTCTCGGGGAGCCAAGAGACC.

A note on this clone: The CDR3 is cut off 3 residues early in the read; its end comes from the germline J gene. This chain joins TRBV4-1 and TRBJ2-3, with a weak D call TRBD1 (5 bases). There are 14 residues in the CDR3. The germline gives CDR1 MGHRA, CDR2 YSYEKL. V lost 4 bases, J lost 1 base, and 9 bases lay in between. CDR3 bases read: TGCGCCAGCAGCCCCTGGGGCGGCACAGATACG. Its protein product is CASSPWGGTDT. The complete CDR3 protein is CASSPWGGTDTQYF.

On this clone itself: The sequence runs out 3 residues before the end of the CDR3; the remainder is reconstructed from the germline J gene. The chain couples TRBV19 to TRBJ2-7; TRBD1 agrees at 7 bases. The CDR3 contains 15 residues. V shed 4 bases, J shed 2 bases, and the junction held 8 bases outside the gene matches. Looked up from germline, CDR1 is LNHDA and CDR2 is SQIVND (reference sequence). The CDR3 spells CASSTHRGRAYEQYF. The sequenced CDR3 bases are TGTGCCAGTAGTACTCACAGGGGACGGGCCTACGAG.

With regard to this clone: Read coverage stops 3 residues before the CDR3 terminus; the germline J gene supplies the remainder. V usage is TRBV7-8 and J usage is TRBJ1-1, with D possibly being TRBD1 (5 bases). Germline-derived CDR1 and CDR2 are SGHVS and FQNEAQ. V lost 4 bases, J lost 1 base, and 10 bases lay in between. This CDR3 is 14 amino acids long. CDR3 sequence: CASSSQGGNTEAFF. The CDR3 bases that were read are TGTGCCAGCAGCTCTCAGGGAGGGAACACTGAA. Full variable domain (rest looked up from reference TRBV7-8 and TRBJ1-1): GAGVSQSPRYKVAKRGQDVALRCDPISGHVSLFWYQQALGQGPEFLTYFQNEAQLDKSGLPSDRFFAERPEGSVSTLKIQRTQQEDSAVYLCASSSQGGNTEAFFGQGTRLTVV.

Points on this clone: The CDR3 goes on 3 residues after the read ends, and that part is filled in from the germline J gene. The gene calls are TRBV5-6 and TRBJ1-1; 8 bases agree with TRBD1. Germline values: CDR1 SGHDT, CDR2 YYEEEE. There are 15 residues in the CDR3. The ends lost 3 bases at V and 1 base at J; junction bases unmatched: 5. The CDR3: CASSSPGTGNTEAFF. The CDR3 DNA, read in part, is TGTGCCAGCAGCTCCCCCGGGACAGGGAACACTGAA.